The 19 T cell receptor beta chains in this list originate from one sample, sequenced in a study of vaccination and CD4 T cells after COVID-19. Treatment denoted: approximately nine-day PBMC culture with coronavirus spike peptide pools or control peptides (ViraFEST assay). Cultured CD4+ T cells had their DNA profiled by the Oncomine TCR Beta short-read assay. Using its own MiXCR run on the PCR reads, TCRdb lists one record per CDR3 protein. The top ten hold around 8.1% of the sample, which has under 25,000 distinct CDR3 sequences, roughly two fifths seen once. Their antigens remain unidentified. This sample comprised CD4+ T cells from blood, cultured in vitro, obtained after SARS-CoV-2 vaccination. The receptors derive from a human donor who had recovered from COVID-19.

This clonotype was picked up a small number of times. The V call is TRBV5-4, the J call TRBJ2-5; D may be TRBD1 (5 bases). Germline lookup yields CDR1 SGHNT and CDR2 YYREEE (reference sequence). The CDR3 has 15 amino acids. The V and J ends lost 4 bases and 5 bases respectively, with 18 bases between them. CDR3 protein: CASSPVSQGRETQYF. The CDR3 DNA is TGTGCCAGCAGCCCGGTTTCCCAGGGCCGGGAGACCCAGTACTTC.

The rearrangement joins TRBV7-8 to TRBJ1-5; D ambiguous. Trimming shortened V by 0 bases and J by 3 bases, and 15 bases separated the two germline ends. From germline, CDR1 is SGHVS and CDR2 FQNEAQ. CDR3 length: 17 residues. The CDR3 region has the DNA TGTGCCAGCAGCTTAGCGCCAGAGCCTATGGACAATCAGCCCCAGCATTTT. Translation: CASSLAPEPMDNQPQHF.

V gene TRBV6-1 combines with J gene TRBJ2-3; D is unresolved. The germline V gene encodes CDR1 MNHNS and CDR2 SASEGT. Trimming removed 2 bases from V and 0 bases from J, with 6 bases in between. This CDR3 spans 14 amino acids. The CDR3 region has the DNA TGTGCCAGCAGTGAATTCGGAAGCACAGATACGCAGTATTTT. Encoded protein: CASSEFGSTDTQYF.

This clonotype was found a few times. The chain joins TRBV11-3 to TRBJ1-6; maybe TRBD1 (5 bases). Germline-derived CDR1 and CDR2 are SGHNT and YENEEA. Trimming took off 7 bases at V and 14 bases at J, with 21 bases between the two ends. This CDR3 is built from 14 residues. For the CDR3, the DNA is TGTGCCAGCACTCGGGGGAGGTCGAGTGGCACCCTCCACTTT. Residues: CASTRGRSSGTLHF.

The J gene is TRBJ1-1, the V gene TRBV10-2, with D perhaps matching TRBD1 (6 bases). V lost 7 bases and J 4 bases, leaving 19 bases between the germline ends. The CDR3 has 15 residues. Germline V lookup: CDR1 WSHSY, CDR2 SAAADI. Written as DNA, the CDR3 is TGCGCCAGCACCCCCTCCGGGGGGGCGGCCACTGAAGCTTTCTTT. Translation: CASTPSGGAATEAFF.

The chain employs TRBV1 and TRBJ2-7. TRBV1 is flagged as a pseudogene. The length of the CDR3 is 12 residues. CDR3 sequence: CTSSQAYYEQYF. The CDR3 DNA is TGCACCAGCAGCCAAGCCTACTACGAGCAGTACTTC.

This clonotype was counted between two and nine times. The chain links TRBV6-1 to TRBJ1-5; the D is unclear. CDR3 size: 16 residues. Germline V gives CDR1 MNHNS, CDR2 SASEGT. V was pared by 1 base and J by 4 bases, with 14 bases between. This CDR3 is CASSEDRGPLNQPQHF. Written as DNA, the CDR3 is TGTGCCAGCAGTGAAGATAGAGGTCCCTTGAATCAGCCCCAGCATTTT.

The rearrangement uses TRBV4-1 and TRBJ2-7, with D maybe TRBD2 (5 bases). Germline CDR1 and CDR2: MGHRA and YSYEKL. V lost 4 bases, J lost 1 base, and 11 bases lay in between. The CDR3 has 14 residues. Here the CDR3 DNA reads TGCGCCAGCAGCCCGAGGGCTCTTTCCTACGAGCAGTACTTC. Its protein is CASSPRALSYEQYF.

This clonotype turned up a few times. V gene TRBV20-1 combines with J gene TRBJ2-2; 9 bases fit TRBD2. This CDR3 has 17 amino acids. V lost 1 base and J lost 1; bases outside the gene matches: 7. The germline CDR1 and CDR2 sequences are DFQATT and SNEGSKA (reference sequence). The CDR3 is CSARAERGAMNTGELFF. The CDR3 DNA sequence: TGCAGTGCTAGAGCGGAGCGGGGGGCGATGAACACCGGGGAGCTGTTTTTT.

This clonotype was found a few times. This rearrangement joins TRBV15 to TRBJ2-3; 9 bases map to TRBD2. CDR1 and CDR2 from the germline V gene are LNHNV and YYDKDF (reference sequence). The CDR3 has 17 amino acids. V shed 0 bases and J 0 bases; nucleotides not matched to a gene: 4. Here the CDR3 reads CATSREGTSSSTDTQYF. The CDR3 nucleotides are TGTGCCACCAGCAGAGAGGGGACTAGCTCGAGCACAGATACGCAGTATTTT.

J is TRBJ1-2 and V is TRBV5-1; 7 nucleotides agree with TRBD1. The germline CDR1 and CDR2 sequences are SGHRS and YFSETQ. This CDR3 spans 17 amino acids. The J segment lost 0 bases and the V segment lost 4 bases, leaving 12 bases of the junction unmatched. DNA of the CDR3: TGCGCCAGCAGCCCAGGTGGGACAGCGACAACTAACTATGGCTACACCTTC. Its protein product is CASSPGGTATTNYGYTF.

This clonotype was picked up a small number of times. The chain joins TRBV6-2 or TRBV6-3 to TRBJ1-1; TRBD1 might be the D (5 bases). The CDR3 has 16 amino acids. V was clipped by 2 bases and J by 0 bases, with 13 bases between them. CDR1 and CDR2 (germline): MNHEY, SVGEGT. The DNA for the CDR3 is TGTGCCAGCAGTTACCCTACGGGGGAACTGAACACTGAAGCTTTCTTT. Residues: CASSYPTGELNTEAFF.

This clonotype is medium-sized in the sample. V gene TRBV20-1 combines with J gene TRBJ1-5; D remains unclear. Looked up from germline, CDR1 is DFQATT and CDR2 is SNEGSKA (reference sequence). V dropped 3 bases and J dropped 2 bases, with 5 bases sitting between them. The CDR3 consists of 12 residues. The CDR3 region is CSASGGNQPQHF. CDR3 DNA: TGCAGTGCTAGTGGGGGCAATCAGCCCCAGCATTTT.

The genes are TRBV19 and TRBJ2-1; no clear D. V was trimmed by 4 bases and J by 7 bases, leaving 17 bases between them. The V gene's germline CDR1 is LNHDA and CDR2 SQIVND (reference sequence). The CDR3 totals 15 residues. This chain's CDR3 is CASSTPKGLGNEQFF. The CDR3 DNA follows: TGTGCCAGTAGTACCCCCAAGGGCCTGGGGAATGAGCAGTTCTTC.

This clonotype was counted between two and nine times. The chain links TRBV7-9 to TRBJ2-3, with 11 nucleotides matching TRBD2. This CDR3 contains 16 residues. Germline trimming cut 1 base from V and 2 bases from J; bases unmatched to any gene: 2. Germline-derived CDR1 and CDR2 are SEHNR and FQNEAQ (reference sequence). CDR3 loop: CASSLGTSGLTDTQYF. CDR3 DNA sequence: TGTGCCAGCAGCTTAGGGACTAGCGGGCTCACAGATACGCAGTATTTT.

In its sample, this clonotype ranks as medium-sized (0.01 to 0.1%). The rearrangement uses TRBV24-1 and TRBJ1-5; D is ambiguous. Trimming took off 5 bases at V and 6 bases at J, with 4 bases between the two ends. CDR3 length: 11 amino acids. The germline V gene encodes CDR1 KGHDR and CDR2 SFDVKD. For the CDR3, the DNA is TGTGCCACCAGTGTGGGTCAGCCCCAGCATTTT. Its protein is CATSVGQPQHF.

This clonotype was found once. The J gene is TRBJ1-2, the V gene TRBV18; 12 positions agree with TRBD1. V shed 4 bases and J 2 bases; nucleotides not matched to a gene: 8. CDR1 is KGHSH, CDR2 LQKENI, per germline. This CDR3 is built from 17 residues. CDR3 DNA: TGTGCCAGCTCACGCGGGACAGGGGGCGCCGGCAACTATGGCTACACCTTC. Its protein is CASSRGTGGAGNYGYTF.

The genes are TRBV19 and TRBJ1-1; D unresolved. Per germline, CDR1 LNHDA and CDR2 SQIVND (reference sequence). V dropped 5 bases and J dropped 5 bases, with 12 bases sitting between them. The length of the CDR3 is 13 residues. CDR3 nucleotides: TGTGCCAGTAGTCCCCGCCGGAGTACTGAAGCTTTCTTT. Residues: CASSPRRSTEAFF.

This clonotype was found a few times. The chain is built from TRBV7-2 and TRBJ2-7; 16 nucleotides align to TRBD2. Germline assignment: CDR1 SGHTA and CDR2 FQGNSA. Trimming took 5 bases from V and 5 from J; bases not matched to a gene: 9. The CDR3 sequence is 17 residues long. The CDR3 nucleotides are TGTGCCAGCAGCGGGACTAGCGGGAGGGCCGTAGTGAACGAGCAGTACTTC. Translated, it gives CASSGTSGRAVVNEQYF.